These T cell receptor beta chains were read from a single sample in a study of CD8 T cells in Susac syndrome. TCRdb re-analysed the immunoSEQ multiplex PCR reads in MiXCR, keeping a single row per CDR3 protein. The sample holds over 300,000 distinct CDR3 sequences, approximately 90% seen once. The sample consisted of CD4+ T cells from PBMCs. These TCRs come from a human donor with multiple sclerosis. CDR3s include the opening cysteine and the closing phenylalanine or tryptophan. The D gene is left open where the match is weak.

v_gene	d_gene	j_gene	CDR3nt	CDR3aa
TRBV25-1	.	TRBJ2-1	TGTGCCAGCAGTGAATGGAGCGGCCCTTACAATGAGCAGTTCTTC	CASSEWSGPYNEQFF
TRBV30	.	TRBJ2-7	TGTGCCTGGACAGGGAGCCCCTACGAGCAGTACTTC	CAWTGSPYEQYF
TRBV7-2	.	TRBJ2-5	TGTGCCGGAGCCCGGGACTGGGGACAAGAGACCCAGTACTTC	CAGARDWGQETQYF
TRBV7-9	.	TRBJ1-1	TGTGCCAGCAGTCTGTCAGGCCTCATGAACACTGAAGCTTTCTTT	CASSLSGLMNTEAFF
TRBV10-3	.	TRBJ1-5	TGTGCCATCAGGGAGTTACAGGGTCAGCCCCAGCATTTT	CAIRELQGQPQHF
TRBV20-1	TRBD2	TRBJ2-5	TGCAGTGCTAGAGATCCGTTGGCTAGCGGGAGCCGAGAGACCCAGTACTTC	CSARDPLASGSRETQYF
TRBV7-9	TRBD1	TRBJ1-1	TGTGCCAGCAGCCGGAGCCAGGGGGCGAACACTGAAGCTTTCTTT	CASSRSQGANTEAFF
TRBV29-1	TRBD1	TRBJ1-1	TGCAGCGTTGGGGTCCCGGGACAGGGAGGAAAAGCTTTCTTT	CSVGVPGQGGKAFF
TRBV15	.	TRBJ2-1	TGTGCCACCAGCAGACAGCCCCGATATGAGCAGTTCTTC	CATSRQPRYEQFF
TRBV5-6	.	TRBJ2-5	TGTGCCAGCAGCCCCCGGGACTGGCAAGAGACCCAGTACTTC	CASSPRDWQETQYF
TRBV6-2/TRBV6-3	.	TRBJ1-3	.	CASSYVGSGTAYF
TRBV11-1	.	TRBJ2-7	TGTGCCAGCAGCTTTTCCTACTACGAGCAGTACTTC	CASSFSYYEQYF
TRBV9	TRBD1	TRBJ2-5	TGTGCCAGCAGCCCTGGGACAGCGATTCAAGAGACCCAGTACTTC	CASSPGTAIQETQYF
TRBV12-3/TRBV12-4	.	TRBJ2-3	TGTGCCAGCAGTTTTATCACAGATACGCAGTATTTT	CASSFITDTQYF
TRBV5-6	.	TRBJ2-1	TGTGCCAGCAGCTTGAGGGGTTCAAATAGTGTCTCCTACAATGAGCAGTTCTTC	CASSLRGSNSVSYNEQFF
TRBV6-5	TRBD2	TRBJ2-2	TGTGCCAGCAGTTACGCTCCTAGCGGGAACACCGGGGAGCTGTTTTTT	CASSYAPSGNTGELFF